The rows below give T cell receptor beta chains drawn from one sample of a study of T cells in Graves' hyperthyroidism and ophthalmopathy. TCRdb called the multiplex PCR reads again in MiXCR, with one record for every CDR3 protein. The table includes a few hundred thousand distinct CDR3 sequences, around 14% detected once. What was sequenced was blood. Every receptor here comes from a woman aged 25 to 39 with Graves' hyperthyroidism. Both conserved end residues are part of each CDR3.

TRBV27,15,TRBJ1-5,CASSWDSYSNQPQHF
TRBV7-7,16,TRBJ2-5,CASSLDRAGGQETQYF
TRBV27,11,TRBJ2-7,CASRRPYEQYF
TRBV18,14,TRBJ2-7,CASSPTQGSYEQYF
TRBV7-2,15,TRBJ2-4,CASSRDRVDKNIQYF
TRBV20-1,14,TRBJ2-3,CSARPTGGADTQYF
TRBV2,14,TRBJ1-2,CASSVDRRDYGYTF
TRBV6-1,15,TRBJ1-1,CASSRGGHPNTEAFF
TRBV6-1,13,TRBJ2-1,CASRRLAPGEQFF
TRBV10-3,14,TRBJ1-1,CAISESTHPRGAFF
TRBV20-1,15,TRBJ2-1,CSARDLAEKGNEQFF
TRBV11-1,16,TRBJ2-3,CASSLGPSGRGDTQYF
TRBV6-2/TRBV6-3,15,TRBJ2-3,CASRPTSIFTDTQYF
TRBV5-1,16,TRBJ2-2,CASSLVVTGTAGELFF
TRBV20-1,14,TRBJ1-5,CSVATAEEDQPQHF
TRBV9,18,TRBJ2-1,CASSADRGAFSSYNEQFF
TRBV11-3,13,TRBJ2-1,CASGLAGNNEQFF
TRBV28,15,TRBJ1-6,CASSLRPGLNSPLHF
TRBV9,14,TRBJ1-6,CASSVVHSNSPLHF
TRBV9,18,TRBJ2-7,CASSLTAGLAGEFNEQYF